This TCR beta chain emerged from a study of CD8+ T cells in alopecia areata. Germline V gene sequence: CDR1 SQVTM, CDR2 ANQGSEA. CDR3 length: 11 residues. Between the trimmed V and J ends, which lost 3 bases and 4 bases, there was a span of 6 bases. The sequencing template was cDNA reverse transcribed from extracted RNA. Assay: immunoSEQ multiplex PCR; the TCRdb copy retains only in-frame clones and omits some. There are more than 95,000 clones in the sample; about 60% occur only once, and around 2.8% lies in the top ten. The gene calls are TRBV29-1 and TRBJ1-1; D gene uncertain. The receptor comes from a human donor in good health. Sequenced: CD4+ T cells sorted from blood. CDR3 residues: CSVEDGTEAFF. CDR3 DNA sequence: TGCAGCGTTGAGGACGGCACTGAAGCTTTCTTT.